This T cell receptor (beta chain) was sequenced for a study of OX40 agonist ivuxolimab in advanced cancers. About the study: The drug used for patients, ivuxolimab, was an agonistic anti-OX40 (CD134) antibody.

The method was immunoSEQ multiplex PCR; TCRdb's version includes in-frame clones alone and lacks a portion of them. The sample contains under 30,000 clones, about four fifths of which appear only once. The germline gives CDR1 MNHNY, CDR2 SVGAGI (reference sequence). Trimming stripped 7 bases from V and 8 bases from J, with 14 bases between. The CDR3 spans 13 residues. Concerning this clone: Its specificity is unknown.

Whole-study results and caveats: What antigens the expanded peripheral T cells recognized was never established.

The clonotype originates from an adult with an advanced solid tumor such as melanoma, head and neck, liver or kidney cancer. This chain joins TRBV6-6 and TRBJ1-4, with unresolved D. This material consisted of CD4+ or CD8+ T cells sorted from blood, taken in a trial of the OX40 agonist ivuxolimab. CDR3 sequence reads: CASTRPGYEKLFF. The CDR3 DNA reads TGTGCCAGCACCCGGCCAGGTTACGAAAAACTGTTTTTT.